One and the same sample provided the 17 T cell receptor beta chains below, sequenced in a study of CD8+ T cells in alopecia areata. The authors extracted RNA and reverse transcribed it into cDNA as the sequencing template. Produced via immunoSEQ multiplex PCR; TCRdb's table is partial and in-frame only. Among about 150,000 clones listed, 87% were seen once. The specimen was CD8+ T cells sorted from blood, collected at week 0. All receptors derive from a human donor with alopecia areata.

V and J are TRBV5-4 and TRBJ2-1; maybe TRBD2 (6 bases). Per the germline V gene, CDR1 is SGHNT and CDR2 is YYREEE (reference sequence). CDR3 length: 16 amino acids. The germline V and J ends were trimmed by 4 bases and 4 bases, with 18 bases remaining between them. The CDR3 DNA sequence: TGTGCCAGCAGCCCCCTGGGCGGAGGGGCGTACAATGAGCAGTTCTTC. This translates into CASSPLGGGAYNEQFF.

J is TRBJ2-7 and V is TRBV29-1, with 7 bases matching TRBD1. The trim removed 0 bases at V and 3 bases at J, leaving 5 bases unmatched. CDR1 is SQVTM, CDR2 ANQGSEA, per germline. The CDR3 has 14 residues. CDR3 region: CSVEDRDSFYEQYF. The CDR3 region has the DNA TGCAGCGTTGAAGATCGGGACAGCTTCTACGAGCAGTACTTC.

V gene TRBV7-9 combines with J gene TRBJ2-1; no firm D call. The ends were cut back, 1 base at V and 6 bases at J, with 4 bases in the middle. This CDR3 comprises 12 residues. Germline V gene data show CDR1 as SEHNR and CDR2 as FQNEAQ (reference sequence). The DNA of the CDR3 is TGTGCCAGCAGCTTAGATCCCAATGAGCAGTTCTTC. Protein: CASSLDPNEQFF.

The chain carries TRBV5-6 and TRBJ2-7; 10 nucleotides align to TRBD1. Losses at the gene ends were 0 bases for V and 3 bases for J; bases not matched to a gene: 6. The CDR3 has 16 amino acids. Germline-derived CDR1 and CDR2 are SGHDT and YYEEEE. The CDR3 nucleotides read TGTGCCAGCAGCTTGGGAGGGACAGGGGCACTCTACGAGCAGTACTTC. Translating gives CASSLGGTGALYEQYF.

This clone was counted a few times. The chain links TRBV28 to TRBJ2-7, with 7 nucleotides matching TRBD1. CDR3 length equals 12 residues. V lost 6 bases to trimming and J lost 6 bases; unmatched junction nucleotides: 5. Germline CDR1 and CDR2: MDHEN and SYDVKM. Written as DNA, the CDR3 is TGTGCCAGCAGACAGGGGCGGATCGAGCAGTACTTC. Residues: CASRQGRIEQYF.

The chain employs TRBV27 and TRBJ2-2, with D hard to call. The CDR3 is 13 amino acids. The germline gives CDR1 MNHEY, CDR2 SMNVEV (reference sequence). The germline V and J ends were trimmed by 3 bases and 4 bases, with 6 bases remaining between them. CDR3 residues: CASSFMATGELFF. Here the CDR3 DNA reads TGTGCCAGCAGTTTTATGGCCACCGGGGAGCTGTTTTTT.

The J gene is TRBJ2-7, the V gene TRBV4-1; perhaps TRBD2 as D (5 bases). The germline CDR1 and CDR2 sequences are MGHRA and YSYEKL. Trimming stripped 5 bases from V and 2 bases from J, with 13 bases between. There are 14 residues in the CDR3. CDR3 amino acids: CASSGNGLPYEQYF. The CDR3 DNA reads as TGCGCCAGCAGCGGAAACGGACTTCCCTACGAGCAGTACTTC.

The J gene is TRBJ1-4, the V gene TRBV9, with D hard to call. This CDR3 has 16 residues. V lost 0 bases and J 4 bases, leaving 13 bases between the germline ends. Germline CDR1 reads SGDLS; CDR2 reads YYNGEE. The CDR3 DNA reads TGTGCCAGCAGCGTAGAGGGTGGTCGGTTTAATGAAAAACTGTTTTTT. It codes for CASSVEGGRFNEKLFF.

A note on this clone: A read error is likely, as this CDR3 ends without the conserved phenylalanine or tryptophan. The V gene is TRBV29-1, the J gene TRBJ2-3, with 8 nucleotides matching TRBD2. The CDR3 runs to 13 residues. Germline trimming cut 6 bases from V and 3 bases from J; bases unmatched to any gene: 5. Per germline, CDR1 SQVTM and CDR2 ANQGSEA. This chain's CDR3 is CSVEGGGTDTQYS. Here the CDR3 DNA reads TGCAGCGTGGAGGGCGGGGGGACAGATACGCAGTATTCT.

The chain employs TRBV27 and TRBJ1-5; D call uncertain. Germline V gene data show CDR1 as MNHEY and CDR2 as SMNVEV (reference sequence). The CDR3 consists of 14 residues. Deletions cut 2 bases from V and 0 bases from J, with 5 bases between. CDR3 nucleotide sequence: TGTGCCAGCAGTTTACAGAGTAGCAATCAGCCCCAGCATTTT. Its translation is CASSLQSSNQPQHF.

V is TRBV5-1 and J is TRBJ2-7, with D perhaps TRBD1 (5 bases). V lost 8 bases to trimming and J lost 2 bases, with 14 bases between them. This CDR3 contains 13 residues. From germline, CDR1 is SGHRS and CDR2 YFSETQ. CDR3 nucleotides: TGCGCCAGAAAACAGGCACGAGCCTACGAGCAGTACTTC. The encoded protein is CARKQARAYEQYF.

V is TRBV29-1 and J is TRBJ2-5, with D perhaps TRBD1 or TRBD2 (5 bases each). The end of the DNA aligns better with TRBJ2-7, so the J call may be wrong. Germline values: CDR1 SQVTM, CDR2 ANQGSEA. The CDR3 runs 13 residues. This CDR3 is CSAEVGDRYEQYF. CDR3 in DNA: TGCAGCGCGGAGGTGGGGGATCGTTACGAGCAGTACTTC.

The table lists this clone with a few counts. The chain is built from TRBV7-9 and TRBJ2-7; D may correspond to TRBD1 or TRBD2 (6 bases each). V was pared by 1 base and J by 5 bases, with 15 bases between. The CDR3 consists of 15 residues. Germline V CDR1 and CDR2: SEHNR, FQNEAQ (reference sequence). For the CDR3, the DNA is TGTGCCAGCAGCTTAGTCATGGGGGGCAGGAACGAGCAGTACTTC. It yields the protein CASSLVMGGRNEQYF.

This clone appeared a few times. The rearrangement links TRBV29-1 to TRBJ2-1; TRBD2 aligns across 13 bases. From germline, CDR1 is SQVTM and CDR2 ANQGSEA. After removal of 4 bases from V and 8 bases from J, the junction contained 5 bases not matched to a gene. CDR3 length equals 14 residues. CDR3 nucleotide sequence: TGCAGCGTTGTACTAGCGGGAGGGATCGATGAGCAGTTCTTC. Translating gives CSVVLAGGIDEQFF.

This chain connects TRBV6-5 to TRBJ2-7; D may be TRBD2 (5 bases). The ends were cut back, 4 bases at V and 3 bases at J, with 13 bases in the middle. The germline V gene has CDR1 MNHEY and CDR2 SVGAGI. The CDR3 is made up of 14 amino acids. The CDR3 here is CASSFRGTDYEQYF. In nucleotides, the CDR3 is TGTGCCAGCAGTTTTCGGGGTACCGACTACGAGCAGTACTTC.

The rearrangement joins TRBV25-1 to TRBJ1-5; possible D gene TRBD1, 5 bases. Trimming stripped 4 bases from V and 6 bases from J, with 10 bases between. The CDR3 consists of 13 residues. Germline-derived CDR1 and CDR2 are MGHDK and SYGVNS. CDR3 in DNA: TGTGCCAGCAGTGTAGGGGAAGGTCAGCCCCAGCATTTT. It translates to CASSVGEGQPQHF.

This clone was detected only once. V gene TRBV4-1 combines with J gene TRBJ2-5, with D maybe TRBD1 (6 bases). This CDR3 has 14 amino acids. Germline CDR1 and CDR2: MGHRA and YSYEKL. Trimming shortened V by 4 bases and J by 1 base, and 10 bases separated the two germline ends. The CDR3 DNA reads as TGCGCCAGCAGCCCTACAGGGCGCCAAGAGACCCAGTACTTC. Translation gives CASSPTGRQETQYF.